These 15 T cell receptor beta chains share one sample of origin, sequenced in a study of blood T cell repertoires in COVID-19. Assay used: immunoSEQ multiplex PCR; TCRdb lists only in-frame clones, some missing. Of approximately 350,000 clones listed, approximately 92% were seen once; the top ten hold 0.95% to 1.1%. Sequenced material: PBMCs or T cells enriched from blood (not recorded which). Receptor source: a man between 18 and 29 years old who had recovered from COVID-19.

This chain connects TRBV28 to TRBJ1-1; perhaps TRBD1 as D (5 bases). The CDR3 is made up of 13 amino acids. V lost 4 bases and J 1 base, leaving 7 bases between the germline ends. Germline loops: CDR1 MDHEN, CDR2 SYDVKM. The CDR3 here is CASSSGGNTEAFF. The CDR3 DNA follows: TGTGCCAGCAGTTCCGGGGGGAACACTGAAGCTTTCTTT.

The chain employs TRBV29-1 and TRBJ2-5, with D unclear. Trimming stripped 0 bases from V and 1 base from J, with 9 bases between. This CDR3 comprises 14 residues. Germline CDR1 is SQVTM and CDR2 is ANQGSEA. CDR3 protein: CSVEDPTIQETQYF. The CDR3 nucleotides are TGCAGCGTTGAAGATCCAACTATCCAAGAGACCCAGTACTTC.

The chain carries TRBV7-2 and TRBJ2-7; 7 bases align to TRBD1. The germline V gene has CDR1 SGHTA and CDR2 FQGNSA. The CDR3 is 20 residues long. J gave up 0 bases and V 0 bases, and 17 bases lay outside the gene matches. CDR3 DNA: TGTGCCAGCAGCTTAGCGCTAAGGACAGGCTACCTTTCAAGCTCCTACGAGCAGTACTTC. Protein sequence: CASSLALRTGYLSSSYEQYF.

The chain carries TRBV29-1 and TRBJ1-2; D perhaps matches TRBD1 (5 bases). With 0 bases removed from V and 1 base from J, the gap between germline ends came to 9 bases. The CDR3 spans 14 residues. Looked up from germline, CDR1 is SQVTM and CDR2 is ANQGSEA. The DNA of the CDR3 is TGCAGCGTTGAAGATTTGGGGGGTAACTATGGCTACACCTTC. This codes for CSVEDLGGNYGYTF.

This CDR3 is CSVEGLAGGPGASTDTQYF. CDR3 DNA sequence: TGCAGCGTTGAAGGACTAGCGGGAGGGCCCGGAGCTAGCACAGATACGCAGTATTTT. The genes are TRBV29-1 and TRBJ2-3; TRBD2 matches at 14 bases. Germline values: CDR1 SQVTM, CDR2 ANQGSEA. The CDR3 has 19 residues. V lost 1 base to trimming and J lost 0 bases; unmatched junction nucleotides: 9.

V usage is TRBV29-1 and J usage is TRBJ2-5, with 8 positions matching TRBD2. The germline V gene has CDR1 SQVTM and CDR2 ANQGSEA. The CDR3 runs 15 residues. Trimming at V came to 4 bases and at J to 1 base, leaving 8 bases not matched to a gene. The CDR3 region is CSVAGLAGFQETQYF. In DNA, the CDR3 is TGCAGCGTTGCTGGGCTAGCGGGCTTCCAAGAGACCCAGTACTTC.

This clone has only one observation. The chain has TRBV7-2 and TRBJ2-1; the match to TRBD2 covers 9 bases. Germline CDR1 and CDR2: SGHTA and FQGNSA. This CDR3 spans 15 amino acids. With V trimmed by 1 base and J by 4 bases, 2 bases remained unmatched. The CDR3 nucleotides read TGTGCCAGCAGCTTAGGGACTAGCGAGTACAATGAGCAGTTCTTC. It translates to CASSLGTSEYNEQFF. The variable domain in full, completed from reference TRBV7-2 and TRBJ2-1, reads GAGVSQSPSNKVTEKGKDVELRCDPISGHTALYWYRQSLGQGLEFLIYFQGNSAPDKSGLPSDRFSAERTGGSVSTLTIQRTQQEDSAVYLCASSLGTSEYNEQFFGPGTRLTVL.

In this sample, this clone turned up once. The chain combines TRBV2 with TRBJ1-6; no clear D. V was clipped by 4 bases and J by 7 bases, with 11 bases between them. Germline V CDR1 and CDR2: SNHLY, FYNNEI. This CDR3 comprises 14 residues. CDR3 region: CASSVARLNSPLHF. In nucleotides, the CDR3 is TGTGCCAGCAGTGTTGCCAGGCTAAATTCACCCCTCCACTTT.

This sequence joins TRBV11-2 and TRBJ2-7; no clear D gene. CDR1 and CDR2 (germline): SGHAT, FQNNGV. Trimming took 2 bases from V and 2 from J, leaving 10 bases between them. CDR3 size: 14 residues. The CDR3 nucleotides are TGTGCCAGCAGCTTACGTGGGCAAGCCTACGAGCAGTACTTC. This translates into CASSLRGQAYEQYF.

The chain couples TRBV30 to TRBJ1-1; D is unclear. CDR3 length: 11 amino acids. Deletions cut 6 bases from V and 10 bases from J, with 15 bases between. Germline V gene sequence: CDR1 GTSNPN, CDR2 SVGIG (reference sequence). CDR3 in DNA: TGTGCCTGTCATGGGCCTTTGGGAGCTTTCTTT. It is translated as CACHGPLGAFF.

The chain is built from TRBV2 and TRBJ2-1, with TRBD2 as a possible D gene (6 bases). V was clipped by 5 bases and J by 0 bases, with 14 bases between them. The CDR3 is 16 residues long. Germline-derived CDR1 and CDR2 are SNHLY and FYNNEI. In DNA form, the CDR3 reads TGTGCCAGCAGTTGGGGGACTTTAAGCTCCTACAATGAGCAGTTCTTC. This translates into CASSWGTLSSYNEQFF. Together with reference TRBV2 and TRBJ2-1, the CDR3 gives the full variable domain: EPEVTQTPSHQVTQMGQEVILRCVPISNHLYFYWYRQILGQKVEFLVSFYNNEISEKSEIFDDQFSVERPDGSNFTLKIRSTKLEDSAMYFCASSWGTLSSYNEQFFGPGTRLTVL.

The V call is TRBV24-1, the J call TRBJ2-3; 9 bases fit TRBD2. The CDR3 has 14 amino acids. Germline CDR1 is KGHDR and CDR2 is SFDVKD. V shed 4 bases, J shed 6 bases, and the junction held 4 bases outside the gene matches. The CDR3 loop is CATSEGLAQDTQYF. The CDR3, as DNA: TGTGCCACCAGTGAGGGACTAGCTCAGGATACGCAGTATTTT.

The genes are TRBV18 and TRBJ2-7, with 9 bases identical to TRBD1. Germline lookup yields CDR1 KGHSH and CDR2 LQKENI. V was clipped by 5 bases and J by 2 bases; unmatched bases: 7. This CDR3 is built from 15 residues. The CDR3 bases are TGTGCCAGCTCATCGGGACAGGGTTACACCTACGAGCAGTACTTC. Translation gives CASSSGQGYTYEQYF.

The gene calls are TRBV6-5 and TRBJ2-5; 14 nucleotides match TRBD2. The CDR3 consists of 15 residues. CDR1 MNHEY and CDR2 SVGAGI come from the germline V gene. V shed 6 bases, J shed 5 bases, and the junction held 5 bases outside the gene matches. CDR3 sequence: CASSLTSGGAETQYF. The CDR3 coding sequence is TGTGCCAGCAGCCTGACTAGCGGGGGGGCGGAGACCCAGTACTTC.

This rearrangement joins TRBV9 to TRBJ2-2; weak D call: TRBD1 (6 bases). CDR3 length: 15 residues. The V end was cut by 4 bases, the J end by 5 bases, with 15 bases between. Germline V gene lookup returns CDR1 SGDLS and CDR2 YYNGEE. The CDR3 sequence is CASSPTGLGTGELFF. The CDR3 DNA is TGTGCCAGCAGCCCCACAGGGTTAGGAACCGGGGAGCTGTTTTTT.